One sample yielded the 30 T cell receptor beta chains listed below, sequenced in a study of cytomegalovirus exposure and HLA in healthy donors. Some clones are missing from TCRdb's copy, which holds only in-frame ones; the method was immunoSEQ multiplex PCR. Counted here are fewer than 85,000 clones, around 96% occurring once; the ten biggest clones make up under 1.5%. The sample consisted of PBMCs. These TCRs come from a woman aged 18 to 35 in good health and CMV-seronegative.

This CDR3 is CASNGQRGYTF. The DNA of the CDR3 is TGTGCCAGCAATGGACAGCGTGGCTACACCTTC. The chain recombines TRBV6-1 with TRBJ1-2, with a tentative D call TRBD1 (6 bases). Trimming removed 7 bases from V and 7 bases from J, with 10 bases in between. CDR1 is MNHNS and CDR2 is SASEGT in the germline V gene. CDR3 length equals 11 residues.

V usage is TRBV11-1 and J usage is TRBJ2-5; weak D call: TRBD1 (6 bases). Germline-derived CDR1 and CDR2 are SGHAT and FQDESV (reference sequence). CDR3 length: 15 amino acids. Trimming cost V 4 bases and J 1 base, with 13 bases left between them. The CDR3 DNA follows: TGTGCCAGCAGCTCCCCCCGGACAGCCCAAGAGACCCAGTACTTC. Amino acids: CASSSPRTAQETQYF.

J is TRBJ1-5 and V is TRBV28; no clear D gene. V was cut by 5 bases and J by 6 bases, with 11 bases left in between. This CDR3 comprises 13 residues. Germline CDR1 MDHEN, CDR2 SYDVKM. CDR3 sequence (DNA): TGTGCCAGCAGTCTCCCGGGTGGTCAGCCCCAGCATTTT. Encoded protein: CASSLPGGQPQHF. Full variable domain (rest looked up from reference TRBV28 and TRBJ1-5): DVKVTQSSRYLVKRTGEKVFLECVQDMDHENMFWYRQDPGLGLRLIYFSYDVKMKEKGDIPEGYSVSREKKERFSLILESASTNQTSMYLCASSLPGGQPQHFGDGTRLSIL.

This clone showed up many times. V and J are TRBV10-1 and TRBJ2-1, with D perhaps TRBD2 (6 bases). This CDR3 contains 12 residues. Germline CDR1 and CDR2: WNHNN and SYGVQD (reference sequence). V shed 4 bases and J shed 9 bases, with 10 bases lying between them. CDR3 coding DNA: TGCGCCAGCAGTGTGGGCGGGATTGAGCAGTTCTTC. Encoded protein: CASSVGGIEQFF.

The V and J genes are TRBV10-3 and TRBJ2-3; 12 positions agree with TRBD2. The V gene end was trimmed by 0 bases and the J gene end by 3 bases; junction bases not matched to a gene: 10. The length of the CDR3 is 19 residues. Germline V gives CDR1 ENHRY, CDR2 SYGVKD. The CDR3 sequence is CAISESLGLAGSMTDTQYF. In nucleotides, the CDR3 is TGTGCCATCAGTGAGTCGCTAGGACTAGCGGGAAGTATGACAGATACGCAGTATTTT.

The J gene is TRBJ2-5, the V gene TRBV6-4, with 11 bases matching TRBD2. CDR1 MRHNA and CDR2 SNTAGT come from the germline V gene. This CDR3 has 15 amino acids. The V and J ends lost 4 bases and 3 bases, in that order; junction bases with no gene match: 4. CDR3 nucleotide sequence: TGTGCCAGCAGTGTCTCGACTAGCGGGAAAGAGACCCAGTACTTC. It translates to CASSVSTSGKETQYF.

The rearrangement joins TRBV5-6 to TRBJ2-4, with TRBD2 matching 9 bases. Germline V lookup: CDR1 SGHDT, CDR2 YYEEEE. After removal of 5 bases from V and 1 base from J, the junction contained 7 bases not matched to a gene. There are 16 residues in the CDR3. The CDR3 nucleotides are TGTGCCAGCAGGCGGGGGGGGGCCTCGGCCAAAAACATTCAGTACTTC. Translation: CASRRGGASAKNIQYF.

The gene calls are TRBV7-2 and TRBJ2-3; D not certain. This CDR3 is 18 amino acids long. Deletions cut 5 bases from V and 0 bases from J, with 21 bases between. Germline-derived CDR1 and CDR2 are SGHTA and FQGNSA. CDR3 nucleotides: TGTGCCAGCAGCAGCGAGACGGCCTCGCTAAGTAGCACAGATACGCAGTATTTT. Translated, it gives CASSSETASLSSTDTQYF.

This chain joins TRBV18 and TRBJ1-2; maybe TRBD1 (6 bases). V was pared by 3 bases and J by 4 bases, with 15 bases between. Per the germline V gene, CDR1 is KGHSH and CDR2 is LQKENI. The CDR3 length is 15 residues. The CDR3 spells CASSPPSMDSYGYTF. The DNA of the CDR3 is TGTGCCAGCTCACCCCCATCTATGGACAGCTATGGCTACACCTTC.

With regard to this clone: An end of the junction differs from the germline gene, which may be a read error. This sequence joins TRBV15 and TRBJ2-1; the match to TRBD2 covers 11 bases. CDR3 length: 12 residues. Germline lookup yields CDR1 LNHNV and CDR2 YYDKDF (reference sequence). This CDR3 reads CATSSGTSGRLF. The CDR3 DNA reads as TGTGCCACCAGCAGTGGGACTAGCGGTAGGCTCTTC.

The J gene is TRBJ2-3, the V gene TRBV5-1; TRBD2 might be the D (6 bases). This CDR3 is built from 16 residues. V dropped 2 bases and J dropped 4 bases, with 17 bases sitting between them. Germline V gives CDR1 SGHRS, CDR2 YFSETQ. The CDR3 DNA reads TGCGCCAGCAGCTTCTCTTCGGCCGGGAGCCCAGATACGCAGTATTTT. Amino acids: CASSFSSAGSPDTQYF.

The chain uses TRBV28 and TRBJ2-6; 7 positions agree with TRBD1. The CDR3 has 14 residues. V gave up 5 bases and J gave up 2 bases; unmatched junction bases: 0. Germline lookup yields CDR1 MDHEN and CDR2 SYDVKM. The CDR3 region is CASSTGAGANVLTF. CDR3 DNA: TGTGCCAGCAGTACAGGGGCTGGGGCCAACGTCCTGACTTTC.

This chain joins TRBV2 and TRBJ2-1; the match to TRBD2 covers 11 bases. CDR1 is SNHLY, CDR2 FYNNEI, per germline. J was trimmed by 3 bases and V by 6 bases; bases with no gene match: 4. CDR3 length: 15 residues. CDR3 nucleotide sequence: TGTGCCAGCAGGACGACTAGCGGGGACTACAATGAGCAGTTCTTC. Amino acids: CASRTTSGDYNEQFF.

This clone was picked up one time. This sequence joins TRBV6-9 and TRBJ2-7; perhaps TRBD2 as D (6 bases). V was trimmed by 4 bases and J by 0 bases, leaving 13 bases between them. The CDR3 is 15 amino acids. In germline, CDR1 is MNHGY, CDR2 SVAAGI. Here the CDR3 reads CASSSMKDYSYEQYF. In DNA form, the CDR3 reads TGTGCCAGCAGTTCAATGAAGGACTACTCCTACGAGCAGTACTTC.

The V and J genes are TRBV7-9 and TRBJ1-3; D gene ambiguous. The germline CDR1 and CDR2 sequences are SEHNR and FQNEAQ (reference sequence). There are 12 residues in the CDR3. V lost 5 bases, J lost 10 bases, and 12 bases lay in between. CDR3 protein: CASSPVGETIYF. In nucleotides, the CDR3 is TGTGCCAGCAGCCCCGTGGGAGAGACCATATATTTT.

The genes are TRBV28 and TRBJ2-7; the D gene is possibly TRBD2 (6 bases). The V and J ends lost 8 bases and 4 bases respectively, with 9 bases between them. CDR1 and CDR2 from the germline V gene are MDHEN and SYDVKM. CDR3 length: 11 residues. CDR3 DNA sequence: TGTGCCAGCGGGACTTCTTACGAGCAGTACTTC. This sequence encodes CASGTSYEQYF.

The rearrangement uses TRBV5-4 and TRBJ2-1; 9 nucleotides line up with TRBD2. The CDR3 covers 17 residues. The germline V gene has CDR1 SGHNT and CDR2 YYREEE (reference sequence). The trim removed 3 bases at V and 5 bases at J, leaving 12 bases unmatched. CDR3 loop: CASSWVLTSGKNNEQFF. CDR3 coding DNA: TGTGCCAGCAGCTGGGTTTTGACTAGCGGAAAAAACAATGAGCAGTTCTTC.

The V and J genes are TRBV19 and TRBJ1-2; D is undetermined. The CDR3 consists of 13 residues. Germline V gene lookup returns CDR1 LNHDA and CDR2 SQIVND (reference sequence). V lost 2 bases and J lost 4, with 8 bases in between. The CDR3 here is CASSILGSYGYTF. In DNA, the CDR3 is TGTGCCAGTAGTATACTTGGCAGCTATGGCTACACCTTC.

This sequence joins TRBV5-6 and TRBJ1-1; D perhaps matches TRBD1 (5 bases). This CDR3 is 13 amino acids long. CDR1 SGHDT and CDR2 YYEEEE come from the germline V gene. Trimming removed 10 bases at V and 6 bases at J, with 19 bases between. Here the CDR3 DNA reads TGTGCCCTGGGGGGTGCGGGGTACGCTGAAGCTTTCTTT. Protein product: CALGGAGYAEAFF.

This chain connects TRBV5-1 to TRBJ2-5, with TRBD1 matching over 7 bases. V shed 4 bases and J 2 bases; nucleotides not matched to a gene: 5. The germline CDR1 and CDR2 sequences are SGHRS and YFSETQ. The CDR3 has 14 amino acids. The CDR3 DNA reads TGCGCCAGCAGCCCAGGACAGGTACAAGAGACCCAGTACTTC. This encodes CASSPGQVQETQYF.

The genes are TRBV4-2 and TRBJ2-7, with a weak D call TRBD1 (5 bases). CDR3 length: 14 residues. Per germline, CDR1 LGHNA and CDR2 YNFKEQ. V was shortened by 5 bases and J by 2 bases, with 13 bases between the two germline ends. CDR3 in amino acids: CASSEGVRTYEQYF. The CDR3 nucleotides are TGTGCCAGCAGCGAAGGGGTCAGGACCTACGAGCAGTACTTC.

The rearrangement joins TRBV2 to TRBJ1-2; no definite D call. This CDR3 has 15 amino acids. CDR1 SNHLY and CDR2 FYNNEI come from the germline V gene. V was clipped by 0 bases and J by 1 base, with 9 bases between them. For the CDR3, the DNA is TGTGCCAGCAGTGAAGCGTGGCGGGGTAACTATGGCTACACCTTC. Encoded protein: CASSEAWRGNYGYTF.

This chain links TRBV28 with TRBJ1-5, with 10 bases aligning to TRBD1. V dropped 7 bases and J dropped 4; count of bases not matched to a gene: 7. The CDR3 contains 15 residues. Germline V gene sequence: CDR1 MDHEN, CDR2 SYDVKM. The CDR3 reads CASTLPGQGNQPQHF. As DNA, the CDR3 is TGTGCCAGCACCCTACCGGGACAGGGGAATCAGCCCCAGCATTTT.

The chain is built from TRBV2 and TRBJ2-7; 11 bases are a match to TRBD2. The ends lost 9 bases at V and 5 bases at J; junction bases unmatched: 12. This CDR3 has 15 residues. The germline V gene encodes CDR1 SNHLY and CDR2 FYNNEI. The CDR3 is CASSILAGAVNEQYF. As DNA, the CDR3 is TGTGCCAGTTCAATACTAGCGGGAGCGGTTAACGAGCAGTACTTC.

This chain uses TRBV7-9 with TRBJ1-5; no clear D. The CDR3 has 13 amino acids. The V gene's germline CDR1 is SEHNR and CDR2 FQNEAQ (reference sequence). V lost 5 bases and J lost 7, with 12 bases in between. The CDR3 DNA follows: TGTGCCAGCAGCCCCGAGGGCCAACAGCCCCAGCATTTT. It encodes CASSPEGQQPQHF.

The V gene is TRBV12-5, the J gene TRBJ2-1, with TRBD2 matching over 7 bases. This CDR3 has 17 residues. The V segment lost 2 bases and the J segment 2 bases; nucleotides outside the gene matches: 9. The germline V gene has CDR1 LGHNT and CDR2 FRNRAP. The CDR3 is CASGLPTTSLTYNEQFF. In nucleotides, the CDR3 is TGTGCTAGTGGTTTGCCCACGACTAGCCTAACCTACAATGAGCAGTTCTTC. The complete variable domain, with remaining parts taken from reference TRBV12-5 and TRBJ2-1, reads DARVTQTPRHKVTEMGQEVTMRCQPILGHNTVFWYRQTMMQGLELLAYFRNRAPLDDSGMPKDRFSAEMPDATLATLKIQPSEPRDSAVYFCASGLPTTSLTYNEQFFGPGTRLTVL.

The V and J genes are TRBV5-1 and TRBJ2-3; 7 positions agree with TRBD1. Looked up from germline, CDR1 is SGHRS and CDR2 is YFSETQ. The CDR3 runs to 14 residues. The V gene end was trimmed by 4 bases and the J gene end by 6 bases; junction bases not matched to a gene: 8. The CDR3 DNA is TGCGCCAGCAGCGCCGACAGGGCTGGGGATACGCAGTATTTT. This codes for CASSADRAGDTQYF. Full variable domain (missing parts from reference TRBV5-1 and TRBJ2-3): KAGVTQTPRYLIKTRGQQVTLSCSPISGHRSVSWYQQTPGQGLQFLFEYFSETQRNKGNFPGRFSGRQFSNSRSEMNVSTLELGDSALYLCASSADRAGDTQYFGPGTRLTVL.

The rearrangement links TRBV7-9 to TRBJ2-2; D unresolved. Germline lookup yields CDR1 SEHNR and CDR2 FQNEAQ (reference sequence). This CDR3 is 13 amino acids long. The V end was cut by 4 bases, the J end by 7 bases, with 10 bases between. CDR3 nucleotide sequence: TGTGCCAGCAGCTCCCCTTCGGGCGGGGAGCTGTTTTTT. Translation: CASSSPSGGELFF.

V gene TRBV19 combines with J gene TRBJ1-5, with D maybe TRBD1 (6 bases). CDR1 LNHDA and CDR2 SQIVND come from the germline V gene (reference sequence). This CDR3 is 14 amino acids long. Trimming removed 3 bases at V and 9 bases at J, with 15 bases between. In DNA, the CDR3 is TGTGCCAGTAGTATTCAGGGGCAGGGGCGGCCCCAGCATTTT. As protein: CASSIQGQGRPQHF.

This clone has just one count. DNA for the CDR3: TGCGCCAGCAGCTTATCCAGACTAGCGGGAAAGTACAATGAGCAGTTCTTC. Its translation: CASSLSRLAGKYNEQFF. This chain joins TRBV5-1 and TRBJ2-1; TRBD2 aligns across 11 bases. The CDR3 runs to 17 residues. Unmatched junction bases numbered 8, after V lost 2 bases and J lost 4 bases. Germline V gene lookup returns CDR1 SGHRS and CDR2 YFSETQ.